This TCR beta chain was identified during a study of T cells in narcolepsy. In the study overall: Healthy controls were enrolled alongside patients with narcolepsy type 1 or type 2.

Profiling relied on immunoSEQ multiplex PCR, and the TCRdb table lists in-frame clones only, not all of them. The table lists 30,000 or so clones, about 85% of them singletons, with about 0.9% in the top ten. Study conclusions and caveats: No autoreactive T cell clone sequences appeared in some memory CD4+ repertoires.

As concerns this clone: Its antigen is still unknown.

Germline values: CDR1 SGHAT, CDR2 FQNNGV. This CDR3 comprises 17 residues. Germline trimming cut 5 bases from V and 2 bases from J; bases unmatched to any gene: 13. Input material: CD45RA- memory CD4+ T cells from PBMCs. This TCR was sampled from a human donor with narcolepsy. The gene calls are TRBV11-2 and TRBJ1-2, with TRBD1 identical over 8 bases. The CDR3 region has the DNA TGTGCCAGCAGCCTCCTTGGCAGGGGGCAATGGAACTATGGCTACACCTTC. Translating it yields CASSLLGRGQWNYGYTF.